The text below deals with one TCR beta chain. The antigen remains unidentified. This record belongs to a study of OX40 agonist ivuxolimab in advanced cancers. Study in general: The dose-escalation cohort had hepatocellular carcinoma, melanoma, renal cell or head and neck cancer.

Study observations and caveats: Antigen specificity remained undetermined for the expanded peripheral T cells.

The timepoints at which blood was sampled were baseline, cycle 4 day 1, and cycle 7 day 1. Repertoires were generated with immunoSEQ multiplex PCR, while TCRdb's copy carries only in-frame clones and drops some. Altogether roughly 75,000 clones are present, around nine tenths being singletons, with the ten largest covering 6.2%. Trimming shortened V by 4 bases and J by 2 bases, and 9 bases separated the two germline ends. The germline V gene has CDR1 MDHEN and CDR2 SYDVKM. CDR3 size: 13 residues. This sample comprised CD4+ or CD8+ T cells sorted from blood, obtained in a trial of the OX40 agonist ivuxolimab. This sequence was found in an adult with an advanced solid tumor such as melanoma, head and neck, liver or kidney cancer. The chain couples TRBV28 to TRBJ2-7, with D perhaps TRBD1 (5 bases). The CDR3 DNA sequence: TGTGCCAGCAGTTCTAGGGGTCCCTACGAGCAGTACTTC. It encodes CASSSRGPYEQYF.